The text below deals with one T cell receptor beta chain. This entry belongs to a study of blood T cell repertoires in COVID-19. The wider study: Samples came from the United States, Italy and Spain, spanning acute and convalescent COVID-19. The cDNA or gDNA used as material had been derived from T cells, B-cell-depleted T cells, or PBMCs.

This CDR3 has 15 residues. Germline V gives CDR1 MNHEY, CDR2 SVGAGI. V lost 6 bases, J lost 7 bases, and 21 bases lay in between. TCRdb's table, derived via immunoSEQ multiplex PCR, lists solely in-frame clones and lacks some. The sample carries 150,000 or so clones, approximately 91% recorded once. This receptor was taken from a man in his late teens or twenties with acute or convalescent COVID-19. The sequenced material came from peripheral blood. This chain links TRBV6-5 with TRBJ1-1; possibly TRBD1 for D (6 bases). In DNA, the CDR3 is TGTGCCAGCAGCCGATCGGGGGGGCTTGGTAGTGAAGCTTTCTTT. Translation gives CASSRSGGLGSEAFF.